The 5 T cell receptor beta chains in this list originate from one sample, sequenced in a study of blood T cells in healthy people across ages. PCR was performed a second time for roughly 6 to 12 cycles using a sample-barcoded 5' primer and a J-beta primer mix. MiXCR was run by TCRdb on the 5' RACE reads, yielding one entry per CDR3 protein. Of approximately 880,000 distinct CDR3 sequences in the sample, roughly 52% are singletons; the top ten hold roughly an eighth. The sample was blood. The receptors come from a man aged 25-40 years in good health.

This chain uses TRBV7-2 with TRBJ2-1, with TRBD2 matching over 8 bases. This CDR3 comprises 15 residues. The germline V gene encodes CDR1 SGHTA and CDR2 FQGNSA. Losses at the gene ends were 1 base for V and 6 bases for J; bases not matched to a gene: 5. CDR3 sequence: CASSLEGTSPNEQFF. DNA of the CDR3: TGTGCCAGCAGCTTAGAAGGGACTAGTCCCAATGAGCAGTTCTTC.

The chain employs TRBV12-3 or TRBV12-4 and TRBJ1-2; D is uncertain. V was cut by 8 bases and J by 2 bases, with 9 bases left in between. The CDR3 runs 12 residues. CDR3 coding DNA: TGTGCCAGCCAGGCGACAAACTATGGCTACACCTTC. Protein sequence: CASQATNYGYTF.

The genes are TRBV3-1 and TRBJ1-5, with D unresolved. Between the trimmed V and J ends, which lost 2 bases and 4 bases, there was a span of 3 bases. CDR1 is LGHDT and CDR2 is YNNKEL in the germline V gene (reference sequence). The CDR3 runs 12 residues. DNA for the CDR3: TGTGCCAGCAGCCAACAAAATCAGCCCCAGCATTTT. This gives the protein CASSQQNQPQHF.

The genes are TRBV20-1 and TRBJ2-1; D gene ambiguous. The CDR3 runs to 14 residues. V dropped 1 base and J dropped 4 bases, with 11 bases sitting between them. From germline, CDR1 is DFQATT and CDR2 SNEGSKA (reference sequence). As DNA, the CDR3 is TGCAGTGCTAGAGGGAACAACCTTTACAATGAGCAGTTCTTC. This encodes CSARGNNLYNEQFF.

In this sample, this clonotype turned up a few times. The V and J genes are TRBV29-1 and TRBJ2-1; TRBD1 aligns across 7 bases. The V and J ends lost 7 bases and 3 bases, in that order; junction bases with no gene match: 9. The germline CDR1 and CDR2 sequences are SQVTM and ANQGSEA. The CDR3 extends over 14 amino acids. The CDR3 loop is CSAPGTVDYNEQFF. CDR3 nucleotides: TGCAGCGCTCCCGGGACAGTAGACTACAATGAGCAGTTCTTC.